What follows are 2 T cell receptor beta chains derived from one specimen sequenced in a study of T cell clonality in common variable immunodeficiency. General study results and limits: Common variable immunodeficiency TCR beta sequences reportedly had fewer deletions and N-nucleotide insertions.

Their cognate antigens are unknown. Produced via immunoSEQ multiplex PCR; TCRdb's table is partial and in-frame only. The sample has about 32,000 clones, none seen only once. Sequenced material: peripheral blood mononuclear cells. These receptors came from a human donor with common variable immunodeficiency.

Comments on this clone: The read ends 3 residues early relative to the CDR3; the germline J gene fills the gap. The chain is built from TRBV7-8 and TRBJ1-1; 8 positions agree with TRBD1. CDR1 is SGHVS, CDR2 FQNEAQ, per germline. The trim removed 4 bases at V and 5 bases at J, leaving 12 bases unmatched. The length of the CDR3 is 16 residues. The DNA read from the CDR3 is TGTGCCAGCAGCTCTACGCAGGGGGCGGGATGGACTGAA. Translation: CASSSTQGAGWTE. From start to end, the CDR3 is CASSSTQGAGWTEAFF.

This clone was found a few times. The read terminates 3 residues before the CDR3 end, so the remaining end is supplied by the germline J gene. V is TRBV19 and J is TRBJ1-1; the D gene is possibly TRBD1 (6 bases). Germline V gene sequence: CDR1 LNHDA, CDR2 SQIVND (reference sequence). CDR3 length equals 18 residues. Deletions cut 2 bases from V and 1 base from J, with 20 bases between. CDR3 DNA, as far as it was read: TGTGCCAGTAGTATAACCCTTCAGGGGTGGGGTCGGAACACTGAA. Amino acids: CASSITLQGWGRNTE. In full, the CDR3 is CASSITLQGWGRNTEAFF. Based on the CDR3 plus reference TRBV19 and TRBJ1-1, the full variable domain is DGGITQSPKYLFRKEGQNVTLSCEQNLNHDAMYWYRQDPGQGLRLIYYSQIVNDFQKGDIAEGYSVSREKKESFPLTVTSAQKNPTAFYLCASSITLQGWGRNTEAFFGQGTRLTVV.